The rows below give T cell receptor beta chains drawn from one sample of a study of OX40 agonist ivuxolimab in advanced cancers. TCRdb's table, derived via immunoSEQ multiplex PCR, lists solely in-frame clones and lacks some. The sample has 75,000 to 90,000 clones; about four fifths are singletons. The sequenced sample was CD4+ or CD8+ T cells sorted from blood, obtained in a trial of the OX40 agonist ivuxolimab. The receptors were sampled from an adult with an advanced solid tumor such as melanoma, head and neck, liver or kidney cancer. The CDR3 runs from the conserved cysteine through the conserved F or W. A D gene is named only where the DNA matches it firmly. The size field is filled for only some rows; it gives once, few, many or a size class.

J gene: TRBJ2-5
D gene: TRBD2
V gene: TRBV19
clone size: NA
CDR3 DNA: TGTGCCACGGGGACTAGCGGCCAAGAGACCCAGTACTTC
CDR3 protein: CATGTSGQETQYF

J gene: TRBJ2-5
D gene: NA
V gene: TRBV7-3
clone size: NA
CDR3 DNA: TGTGCCAGCAGCTTATCGGGGGAGACCCAGTACTTC
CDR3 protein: CASSLSGETQYF

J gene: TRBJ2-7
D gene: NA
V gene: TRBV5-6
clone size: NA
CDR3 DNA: TGTGCCAGCAGCTTACTGGCCTACGAGCAGTACTTC
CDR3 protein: CASSLLAYEQYF

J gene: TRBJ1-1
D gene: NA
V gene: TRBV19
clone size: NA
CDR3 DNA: TGTGCCAGTAGCAAACCTACAGGGTTTGGGCGGGGTGAAGCTTTCTTT
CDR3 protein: CASSKPTGFGRGEAFF

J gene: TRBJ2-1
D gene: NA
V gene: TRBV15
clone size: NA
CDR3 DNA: TGTGCCACCAGCAGAGGGAGGGGGGCCCGCTCGGATGAGCAGTTCTTC
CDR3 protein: CATSRGRGARSDEQFF

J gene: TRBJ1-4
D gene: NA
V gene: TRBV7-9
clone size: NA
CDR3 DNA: TGTGCCAGCAGCCCCCCAGTAATGTCTAATGAAAAACTGTTTTTT
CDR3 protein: CASSPPVMSNEKLFF

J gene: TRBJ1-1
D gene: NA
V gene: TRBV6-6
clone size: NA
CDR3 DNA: TGTGCCAGCTCCCCCTATGTTTACACTGAAGCTTTCTTT
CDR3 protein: CASSPYVYTEAFF

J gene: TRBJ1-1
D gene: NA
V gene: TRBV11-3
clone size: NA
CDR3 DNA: TGTGCCAGCAGCATCGGTGTGAACACTGAAGCTTTCTTT
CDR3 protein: CASSIGVNTEAFF

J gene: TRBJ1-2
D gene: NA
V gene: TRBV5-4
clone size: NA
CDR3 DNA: TGTGCCAGCAGCTTGTACTGGCCGACAGAGAGGGACTATGGCTACACCTTC
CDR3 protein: CASSLYWPTERDYGYTF

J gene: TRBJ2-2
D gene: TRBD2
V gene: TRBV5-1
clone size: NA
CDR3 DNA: TGCGCCAGCAGCATTAGCGGGGTTAACACCGGGGAGCTGTTTTTT
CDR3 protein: CASSISGVNTGELFF

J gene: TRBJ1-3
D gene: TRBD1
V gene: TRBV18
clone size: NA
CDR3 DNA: TGTGCCAGCTCACCTACCGGGACAGGGTCACCTAGCTCTGGAAACACCATATATTTT
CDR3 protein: CASSPTGTGSPSSGNTIYF

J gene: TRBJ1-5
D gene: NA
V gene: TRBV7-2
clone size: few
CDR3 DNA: TGTGCCAGCAGCTCAATCCAGGGTCAGCCCCAGCATTTT
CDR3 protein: CASSSIQGQPQHF

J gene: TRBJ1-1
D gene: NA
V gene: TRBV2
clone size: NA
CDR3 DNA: TGTGCCAGCAGAGGCGGACCCTTAAATGAAGCTTTCTTT
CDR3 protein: CASRGGPLNEAFF

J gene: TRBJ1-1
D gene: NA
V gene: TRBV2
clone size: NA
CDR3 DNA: TGTGCCAGAAAGACAGAGTTGTACACTGAAGCTTTCTTT
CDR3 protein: CARKTELYTEAFF

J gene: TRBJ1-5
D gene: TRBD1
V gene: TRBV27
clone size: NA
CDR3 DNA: TGTGCCAGCAGCCGGACAGGGGGGGGTCAGCCCCAGCATTTT
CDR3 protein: CASSRTGGGQPQHF

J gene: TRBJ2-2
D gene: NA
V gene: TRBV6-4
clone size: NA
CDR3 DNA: TGTGCCAGCAGTGACAGGGGTCCTCCCGGGGAGCTGTTTTTT
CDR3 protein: CASSDRGPPGELFF

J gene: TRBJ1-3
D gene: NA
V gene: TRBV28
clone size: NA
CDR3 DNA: TGTGCCAGCAGTACAGGGAGTAACACCATATATTTT
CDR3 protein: CASSTGSNTIYF

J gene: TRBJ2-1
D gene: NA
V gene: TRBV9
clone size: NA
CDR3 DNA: TGTGCCAGCAGCGGTTTTGACGGTTACAATGAGCAGTTCTTC
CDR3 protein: CASSGFDGYNEQFF

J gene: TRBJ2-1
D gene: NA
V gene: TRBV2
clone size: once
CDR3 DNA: TGTGCCAGCAGTGTCAATGAGCAGTTCTTC
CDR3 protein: CASSVNEQFF

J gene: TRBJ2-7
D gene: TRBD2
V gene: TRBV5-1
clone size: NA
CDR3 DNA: TGCGCCAGCACCGTGGGCGCGGGAGGCGCCTACGAGCAGTACTTC
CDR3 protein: CASTVGAGGAYEQYF

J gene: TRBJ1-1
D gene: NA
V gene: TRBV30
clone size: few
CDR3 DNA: TGTGCCTGGGGTATGGGGAGCACTGAAGCTTTCTTT
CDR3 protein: CAWGMGSTEAFF

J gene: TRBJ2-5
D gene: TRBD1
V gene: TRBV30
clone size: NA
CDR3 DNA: TGTGCCTGGGGGGGGACAGGTCGCTTTGGGACCCAGTACTTC
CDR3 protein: CAWGGTGRFGTQYF

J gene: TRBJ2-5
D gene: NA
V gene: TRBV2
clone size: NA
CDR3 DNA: TGTGCCAGCAGTGGATCACTGAGCATGGAGACCCAGTACTTC
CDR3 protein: CASSGSLSMETQYF

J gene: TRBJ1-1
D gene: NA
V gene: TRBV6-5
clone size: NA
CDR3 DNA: TGTGCCAGCAGGGGGACGGCGGGAAGGGGAACTGAAGCTTTCTTT
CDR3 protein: CASRGTAGRGTEAFF

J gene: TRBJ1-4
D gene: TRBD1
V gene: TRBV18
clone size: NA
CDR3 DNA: TGTGCCAGCTCACCACAACCGGGACAGGGCCTCTTAAATGAAAAACTGTTTTTT
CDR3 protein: CASSPQPGQGLLNEKLFF

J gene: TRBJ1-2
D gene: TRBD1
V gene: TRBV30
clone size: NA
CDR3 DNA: TGTGCCTGGAGTTCTAGACAGGGGGAAGGCTACACCTTC
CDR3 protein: CAWSSRQGEGYTF

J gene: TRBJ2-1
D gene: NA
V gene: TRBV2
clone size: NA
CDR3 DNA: TGTGCCAGCAGTGGGGTGCGAGGTGAGCAGTTCTTC
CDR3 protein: CASSGVRGEQFF

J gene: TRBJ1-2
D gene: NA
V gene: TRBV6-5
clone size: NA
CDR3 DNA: TGTGCCAGCAGTTACCCCTCTGGTAACTATGGCTACACCTTC
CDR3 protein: CASSYPSGNYGYTF

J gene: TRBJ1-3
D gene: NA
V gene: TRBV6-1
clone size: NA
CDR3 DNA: TGTGCCAGCAGTGGTTTGGGAACTGGAAACACCATATATTTT
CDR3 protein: CASSGLGTGNTIYF

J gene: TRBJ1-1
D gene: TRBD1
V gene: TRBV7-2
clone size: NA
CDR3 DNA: TGTGCCAGCAGCTCAAGGGACAGGGGGACTACTGAAGCTTTCTTT
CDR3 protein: CASSSRDRGTTEAFF

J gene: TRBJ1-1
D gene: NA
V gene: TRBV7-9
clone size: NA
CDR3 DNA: TGTGCCAGCAGCTCCACCATGGGGGGGTCCACTGAAGCTTTCTTT
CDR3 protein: CASSSTMGGSTEAFF

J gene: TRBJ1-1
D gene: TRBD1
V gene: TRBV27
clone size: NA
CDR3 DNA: TGTGCCAGCAGTTGGGGAGGGGGCGATCGGGCTTTCTTT
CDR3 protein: CASSWGGGDRAFF

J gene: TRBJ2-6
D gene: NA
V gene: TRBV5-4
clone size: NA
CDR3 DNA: TGTGCCAGCAGCCTGATTGTTGATTCCCTTTCTGGGGCCAACGTCCTGACTTTC
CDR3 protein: CASSLIVDSLSGANVLTF

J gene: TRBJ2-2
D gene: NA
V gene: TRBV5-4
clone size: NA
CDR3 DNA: TGTGCCAGCAGCTGGGGGAACACCGGGGAGCTGTTTTTT
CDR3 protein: CASSWGNTGELFF

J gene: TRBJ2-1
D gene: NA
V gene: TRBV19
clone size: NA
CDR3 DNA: TGTGCCAGTAAAAGGTACCTAGTCGGGGTAGAGGGTGAGCAGTTCTTC
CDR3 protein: CASKRYLVGVEGEQFF

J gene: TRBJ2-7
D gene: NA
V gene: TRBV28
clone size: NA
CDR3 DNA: TGTGCCAGCAGTTTCAGGGGAAGCTCCTACGAGCAGTACTTC
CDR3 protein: CASSFRGSSYEQYF

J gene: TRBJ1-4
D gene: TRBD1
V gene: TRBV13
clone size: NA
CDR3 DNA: TGTGCCAGCAGCGCCTCGACAGGGGGAGTTGGTGAAAAACTGTTTTTT
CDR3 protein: CASSASTGGVGEKLFF

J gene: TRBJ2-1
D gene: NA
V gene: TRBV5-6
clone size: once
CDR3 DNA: TGTGCCAGCAGCTTGGCTGGGGGAGAGCAGTTCTTC
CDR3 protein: CASSLAGGEQFF

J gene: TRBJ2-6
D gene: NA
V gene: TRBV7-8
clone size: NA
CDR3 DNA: TGTGCCAGCAGCTTAGTACCAGGGGCCATCTCTGGGGCCAACGTCCTGACTTTC
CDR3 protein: CASSLVPGAISGANVLTF

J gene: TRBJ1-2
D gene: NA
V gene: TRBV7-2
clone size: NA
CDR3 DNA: TGTGCCAGCAGCTTGGCGCAGGGTCGGGGTGGCTACACCTTC
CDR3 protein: CASSLAQGRGGYTF

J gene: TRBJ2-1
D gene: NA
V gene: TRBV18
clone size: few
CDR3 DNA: TGTGCCAGCTCACCAACATTACATGGGGGGTACAATGAGCAGTTCTTC
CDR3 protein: CASSPTLHGGYNEQFF

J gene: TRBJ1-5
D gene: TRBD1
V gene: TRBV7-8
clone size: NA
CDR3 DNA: TGTGCCAGCAGCTTAGACAGGGGGCCCAGTCAGCCCCAGCATTTT
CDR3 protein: CASSLDRGPSQPQHF

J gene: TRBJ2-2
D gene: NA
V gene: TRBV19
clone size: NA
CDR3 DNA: TGTGCCGGGCGCGGGGCCGGAGGTTCCGGGGAGCTGTTTTTT
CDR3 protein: CAGRGAGGSGELFF

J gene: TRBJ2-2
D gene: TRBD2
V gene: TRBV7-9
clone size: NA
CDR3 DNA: TGTGCCAGCAGCCTAGCGGGGAGCTCGGGCGGGGAGCTGTTTTTT
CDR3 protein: CASSLAGSSGGELFF

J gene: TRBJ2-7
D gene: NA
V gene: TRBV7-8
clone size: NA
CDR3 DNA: TGTGCCAGCAGCTTGAATCCTACAAGTACCCGAGCGTGGGAGCAGTACTTC
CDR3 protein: CASSLNPTSTRAWEQYF

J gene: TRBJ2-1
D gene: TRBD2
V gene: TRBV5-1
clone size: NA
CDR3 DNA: TGCGCCAGCAGCCTACTAGCGGGAGGTCGCAATGAGCAGTTCTTC
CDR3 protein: CASSLLAGGRNEQFF